The 30 T cell receptor beta chains given below trace back to one sample, sequenced in a study of CD8 T cells in ankylosing spondylitis. TCRdb called the 5' RACE reads again in MiXCR, with one record for every CDR3 protein. The profile shows more than 60,000 distinct CDR3 sequences, over 4% of them singletons. Specimen: blood, either unsorted or a sorted T cell fraction (not recorded which). These TCRs come from a male donor with ankylosing spondylitis or in good health (not recorded which).

This clonotype was seen ten or more times. The chain combines TRBV4-2 with TRBJ1-1, with D possibly TRBD1 on 5 matching bases. The CDR3 is 15 amino acids. Germline V CDR1 and CDR2: LGHNA, YNFKEQ. Deletions cut 7 bases from V and 0 bases from J, with 15 bases between. The CDR3 sequence is CASTTGQGMNTEAFF. The DNA for the CDR3 is TGTGCCAGCACAACCGGTCAGGGTATGAACACTGAAGCTTTCTTT.

This clonotype has a count of ten or more. This chain uses TRBV28 with TRBJ2-2; TRBD2 is a possible D gene (7 bases). Germline V gene sequence: CDR1 MDHEN, CDR2 SYDVKM. The CDR3 sequence is 18 residues long. The V gene lost 4 bases and the J gene lost 6 bases, with 24 bases spanning the gap. The CDR3 sequence: CASSSTWSGGFYSGELFF. CDR3 sequence (DNA): TGTGCCAGCAGTTCCACCTGGTCGGGGGGCTTTTATTCCGGGGAGCTGTTTTTT. Full variable domain (rest looked up from reference TRBV28 and TRBJ2-2): DVKVTQSSRYLVKRTGEKVFLECVQDMDHENMFWYRQDPGLGLRLIYFSYDVKMKEKGDIPEGYSVSREKKERFSLILESASTNQTSMYLCASSSTWSGGFYSGELFFGEGSRLTVL.

Ten or more counts support this clonotype. The gene calls are TRBV12-3 or TRBV12-4 and TRBJ1-6; 9 nucleotides line up with TRBD1. The V gene end was trimmed by 6 bases and the J gene end by 11 bases; junction bases not matched to a gene: 11. This CDR3 is 15 amino acids long. CDR3 in DNA: TGTGCCAGCAGATCTAACAGGGGGCGATTTCCACCCCTCCACTTT. It specifies CASRSNRGRFPPLHF.

This clonotype was seen ten or more times. The rearrangement joins TRBV28 to TRBJ2-7; maybe TRBD1 (5 bases). V was shortened by 6 bases and J by 0 bases, with 21 bases between the two germline ends. CDR3 length equals 17 residues. CDR1 is MDHEN and CDR2 is SYDVKM in the germline V gene. Written as DNA, the CDR3 is TGTGCCAGCAGCCCCCTTTCGACAGCTCGGAACTCCTACGAGCAGTACTTC. This codes for CASSPLSTARNSYEQYF.

This clonotype was detected many times. The rearrangement uses TRBV7-9 and TRBJ2-3; TRBD2 agrees at 12 bases. Trimming removed 5 bases from V and 4 bases from J; junction bases left unmatched: 19. Germline CDR1 reads SEHNR; CDR2 reads FQNEAQ (reference sequence). This CDR3 contains 20 residues. The CDR3 sequence: CASSPIPGLAGQGYSDTQYF. Here the CDR3 DNA reads TGTGCCAGCAGCCCTATACCGGGACTAGCGGGCCAGGGGTACTCAGATACGCAGTATTTT.

Relative to its sample, this clonotype is medium-sized. The V and J genes are TRBV10-2 and TRBJ2-3; 8 nucleotides align to TRBD1. The CDR3 length is 15 residues. CDR1 and CDR2 (germline): WSHSY, SAAADI. V gave up 4 bases and J gave up 2 bases; unmatched junction bases: 5. CDR3 residues: CASSGNRGNTDTQYF. The CDR3 DNA reads as TGCGCCAGCAGTGGGAACAGGGGGAACACAGATACGCAGTATTTT.

Ten or more counts support this clonotype. This chain uses TRBV5-1 with TRBJ2-7; 9 bases line up with TRBD1. Germline CDR1 SGHRS, CDR2 YFSETQ. With 2 bases clipped from V and 2 bases from J, the junction kept 8 bases outside the gene matches. This CDR3 region has 16 residues. CDR3 sequence reads: CASSFPQGANTYEQYF. Written as DNA, the CDR3 is TGCGCCAGCAGCTTCCCACAGGGGGCGAATACCTACGAGCAGTACTTC.

This clonotype has at least ten counts. The chain couples TRBV4-1 to TRBJ2-2; 8 nucleotides match TRBD1. The germline V gene encodes CDR1 MGHRA and CDR2 YSYEKL. Unmatched junction bases numbered 4, after V lost 1 base and J lost 0 bases. CDR3 size: 17 residues. The CDR3 nucleotides are TGCGCCAGCAGCCAAGGCCCCAGGGGGCCGAACACCGGGGAGCTGTTTTTT. Its protein is CASSQGPRGPNTGELFF.

The J gene is TRBJ2-2, the V gene TRBV5-3; D may correspond to TRBD1 or TRBD2 (5 bases each). TRBV5-3 is placed among ORFs of uncertain function. The germline V and J ends were trimmed by 8 bases and 6 bases, with 17 bases remaining between them. The CDR3 length is 14 residues. CDR3 nucleotides: TGTGCCAGGGGCCTGGGACGGATCTCCGGGGAGCTGTTTTTT. As protein: CARGLGRISGELFF.

This clonotype has a single count. The rearrangement uses TRBV7-9 and TRBJ2-7, with D perhaps TRBD1 (6 bases). Germline assignment: CDR1 SEHNR and CDR2 FQNEAQ (reference sequence). The V and J ends lost 2 bases and 4 bases respectively, with 15 bases between them. The CDR3 loop spans 15 amino acids. CDR3 bases: TGTGCCAGCAGCTTACCCGGCAGGGGCGATTACGAGCAGTACTTC. Protein: CASSLPGRGDYEQYF.

To note about this clonotype: An end of the junction differs from the germline gene, which may be a read error. The chain couples TRBV2 to TRBJ1-1; D gene uncertain. This CDR3 has 11 amino acids. Looked up from germline, CDR1 is SNHLY and CDR2 is FYNNEI. The CDR3 here is CTSTALGVPFF. The CDR3 DNA is TGTACCAGCACCGCTCTTGGGGTTCCTTTCTTT.

This clonotype was observed at least ten times. The rearrangement uses TRBV3-1 and TRBJ2-2, with TRBD2 matching 8 bases. Trimming removed 3 bases from V and 6 bases from J; junction bases left unmatched: 6. The CDR3 spans 15 residues. Per germline, CDR1 LGHDT and CDR2 YNNKEL (reference sequence). The CDR3 DNA reads as TGTGCCAGCAGCCAGGGACTAGGGGTTGCCGGGGAGCTGTTTTTT. Translating it yields CASSQGLGVAGELFF.

This clonotype was observed many times. The chain joins TRBV12-3 or TRBV12-4 to TRBJ2-7; 10 bases are shared with TRBD1. The CDR3 sequence is 13 residues long. The J segment lost 7 bases and the V segment lost 7 bases, leaving 7 bases of the junction unmatched. As DNA, the CDR3 is TGTGCCAGCAAACTCCGGGACAGGGGTGAGCAGTACTTC. It yields the protein CASKLRDRGEQYF.

This clonotype was seen repeatedly, ten times or more. The genes are TRBV18 and TRBJ1-2; 7 nucleotides agree with TRBD1. The CDR3 loop spans 15 amino acids. Germline V lookup: CDR1 KGHSH, CDR2 LQKENI. The ends lost 3 bases at V and 5 bases at J; junction bases unmatched: 9. The CDR3 DNA reads as TGTGCCAGCTCACCGGACAGGTCAGCTTTGTATGGCTACACCTTC. Translating gives CASSPDRSALYGYTF.

This clonotype appeared many times. This sequence joins TRBV3-1 and TRBJ1-5, with 7 bases that match TRBD1. The CDR3 sequence is 15 residues long. V shed 5 bases and J 4 bases; nucleotides not matched to a gene: 8. Germline V lookup: CDR1 LGHDT, CDR2 YNNKEL (reference sequence). The CDR3 DNA is TGTGCCAGCAGCGAGGAAGGGGGCCTAAATCAGCCCCAGCATTTT. This translates into CASSEEGGLNQPQHF.

This clonotype was counted ten times or more. The chain carries TRBV10-3 and TRBJ1-1; 11 bases are shared with TRBD1. From germline, CDR1 is ENHRY and CDR2 SYGVKD. This CDR3 region has 16 residues. V was clipped by 3 bases and J by 1 base; unmatched bases: 4. This CDR3 reads CAISDPGTGGNTEAFF. The CDR3 DNA follows: TGTGCCATCAGTGATCCCGGGACAGGGGGGAACACTGAAGCTTTCTTT.

This clonotype was observed many times. The chain uses TRBV29-1 and TRBJ1-2; 10 bases fit TRBD1. Trimming took 7 bases from V and 5 from J; bases not matched to a gene: 7. This CDR3 has 13 amino acids. Per germline, CDR1 SQVTM and CDR2 ANQGSEA. CDR3 DNA sequence: TGCAGCGCATCGACAGGGGGCCGGTATGGCTACACCTTC. Its translation is CSASTGGRYGYTF. Full variable domain (remainder filled in from reference TRBV29-1 and TRBJ1-2): SAVISQKPSRDICQRGTSLTIQCQVDSQVTMMFWYRQQPGQSLTLIATANQGSEATYESGFVIDKFPISRPNLTFSTLTVSNMSPEDSSIYLCSASTGGRYGYTFGSGTRLTVV.

The sample holds many counts of this clonotype. This sequence joins TRBV27 and TRBJ2-1; perhaps TRBD2 as D (6 bases). V shed 5 bases and J shed 7 bases, with 12 bases lying between them. CDR3 length: 13 residues. CDR1 and CDR2 (germline): MNHEY, SMNVEV (reference sequence). The CDR3: CASSEGGANEQFF. CDR3 sequence (DNA): TGTGCCAGCAGTGAAGGAGGGGCGAATGAGCAGTTCTTC.

The J gene is TRBJ2-7, the V gene TRBV19, with 12 bases aligning to TRBD2. CDR1 is LNHDA, CDR2 SQIVND, per germline (reference sequence). This CDR3 is 15 amino acids long. The V and J ends lost 5 bases and 3 bases, in that order; junction bases with no gene match: 5. DNA for the CDR3: TGTGCCAGTAGTTTAGGACTAGCGGGGATCTACGAGCAGTACTTC. Translated: CASSLGLAGIYEQYF.

This clonotype appeared many times. The genes are TRBV5-1 and TRBJ1-2, with 10 positions matching TRBD1. Germline V CDR1 and CDR2: SGHRS, YFSETQ. Trimming cost V 4 bases and J 6 bases; bases outside gene matches: 3. The CDR3 contains 13 residues. CDR3 nucleotide sequence: TGCGCCAGCAGCGGCGGGACAGGGGATGGCTACACCTTC. Its translation is CASSGGTGDGYTF.

The rearrangement links TRBV27 to TRBJ2-3, with TRBD2 identical over 9 bases. The CDR3 is made up of 16 amino acids. Germline trimming cut 3 bases from V and 5 bases from J; bases unmatched to any gene: 9. CDR1 is MNHEY, CDR2 SMNVEV, per germline (reference sequence). The CDR3 protein is CASSLGGGAGRDTQYF. In DNA, the CDR3 is TGTGCCAGCAGTTTGGGCGGGGGGGCTGGGAGAGATACGCAGTATTTT.

This clonotype was observed a handful of times. This chain links TRBV20-1 with TRBJ2-3; tentative D call: TRBD1 (7 bases). The germline V and J ends were trimmed by 7 bases and 4 bases, with 18 bases remaining between them. Germline lookup yields CDR1 DFQATT and CDR2 SNEGSKA (reference sequence). The CDR3 consists of 14 residues. As DNA, the CDR3 is TGCAGTGTCAGGGGGGCAGGGGCGTCAGATACGCAGTATTTT. It specifies CSVRGAGASDTQYF.

The sample holds many counts of this clonotype. The gene calls are TRBV20-1 and TRBJ1-1, with D maybe TRBD1 (5 bases). The V gene's germline CDR1 is DFQATT and CDR2 SNEGSKA (reference sequence). There are 13 residues in the CDR3. CDR3 loop: CSGGGRVNTEAFF. The CDR3 region has the DNA TGCAGCGGCGGGGGGAGAGTGAACACTGAAGCTTTCTTT.

In its sample, this clonotype was seen many times. This sequence joins TRBV10-3 and TRBJ2-7; a weak D match, TRBD1 (6 bases). Between the trimmed V and J ends, which lost 2 bases and 3 bases, there was a span of 11 bases. The germline CDR1 and CDR2 sequences are ENHRY and SYGVKD. This CDR3 is built from 14 residues. The CDR3 region is CAISEMQGNYEQYF. CDR3 DNA sequence: TGTGCCATCAGTGAGATGCAGGGGAACTACGAGCAGTACTTC.

This clonotype was observed many times. The chain employs TRBV7-2 and TRBJ1-4; no reliable D call. The CDR3 is 15 residues long. Trimming pared 5 bases from V and 0 bases from J, leaving 10 bases between. CDR1 and CDR2 (germline): SGHTA, FQGNSA. This CDR3 is CASSASPTTNEKLFF. The CDR3 DNA follows: TGTGCCAGCAGCGCATCACCTACAACTAATGAAAAACTGTTTTTT.

There are many counts of this clonotype. The chain joins TRBV27 to TRBJ1-2; no clear D. CDR1 and CDR2 from the germline V gene are MNHEY and SMNVEV (reference sequence). The CDR3 has 14 amino acids. Trimming pared 3 bases from V and 4 bases from J, leaving 12 bases between. CDR3: CASSLKFPSYGYTF. The CDR3 bases are TGTGCCAGCAGTTTGAAGTTCCCCAGCTATGGCTACACCTTC.

This clonotype was detected many times. The rearrangement links TRBV12-3 or TRBV12-4 to TRBJ1-4; D gene uncertain. Trimming took 0 bases from V and 8 from J, leaving 10 bases between them. The CDR3 contains 14 residues. CDR3 coding DNA: TGTGCCAGCAGTTTAGCGGGAAGGGAGGAAAAACTGTTTTTT. Translating gives CASSLAGREEKLFF.

This clonotype was found many times. The chain is built from TRBV20-1 and TRBJ2-7; TRBD1 matches at 7 bases. This CDR3 is built from 16 residues. The V and J ends lost 1 base and 1 base, in that order; junction bases with no gene match: 10. Germline CDR1 is DFQATT and CDR2 is SNEGSKA (reference sequence). The CDR3 spells CSARVVRTGSSYEQYF. DNA of the CDR3: TGCAGTGCTAGAGTAGTGCGGACAGGATCATCCTACGAGCAGTACTTC.

This clonotype appeared many times. The chain joins TRBV12-3 or TRBV12-4 to TRBJ1-2; maybe TRBD1 (5 bases). The CDR3 contains 16 residues. V was cut by 2 bases and J by 0 bases, with 13 bases left in between. The CDR3 DNA follows: TGTGCCAGCAGTTTACCCCCGGTACAGGCTAACTATGGCTACACCTTC. Protein product: CASSLPPVQANYGYTF.

This clonotype was recorded many times. The rearrangement joins TRBV7-2 to TRBJ1-5; no firm D call. Germline V gives CDR1 SGHTA, CDR2 FQGNSA. The CDR3 extends over 15 amino acids. The V gene lost 1 base and the J gene lost 4 bases, with 11 bases spanning the gap. CDR3 DNA: TGTGCCAGCAGCTTAGTGCCTGTCCTGAATCAGCCCCAGCATTTT. Its protein product is CASSLVPVLNQPQHF.